The clone carrying this TCR delta chain was seen many times. Its antigen remains unidentified. The sample has other DNA sequences that encode this CDR3 too. This sample was taken from a study of γδ T cells in repeated Plasmodium falciparum infection. On the study more broadly: The natural-infection arm compared Malian children under seasonal malaria with matched Australian children.

Findings and caveats of the study: The Malian cohort came from a small rural village of predominantly one ethnic group.

TCRdb fed the multiplex PCR reads into CATT to redo clone calling. The table shows 75,000 to 95,000 delta-chain clones, with over 0.75% occurring only once. The clonotype originates from a pool of human donors (malaria-infected and uninfected, not separated). Sequencing was performed on gamma-delta T cells from blood.

The DNA of the CDR3 is TGTGCAGCAACTCCCCCCAACCTCCCCACTGTGTACACCGATAAACTCATCTTT. Its protein product is CAATPPNLPTVYTDKLIF. The genes are TRAV29/DV5 and TRDJ1; no firm D call. The CDR3 spans 18 residues. The V and J ends lost 3 bases and 0 bases respectively, with 24 bases between them. The germline CDR1 and CDR2 sequences are NSMFDY and ISSIKDK.